This T cell receptor beta chain was obtained from a study of CD8 T cells in ankylosing spondylitis (dated by TCRdb to 2015 to 2018). Describing the broader study: The study profiled T cell receptor beta repertoires in healthy donors and ankylosing spondylitis patients to find disease-linked TCR variants. Peripheral blood samples were taken, and synovial fluid was additionally collected from ankylosing spondylitis patients. The whole study cohort included 85 to 120 healthy donors and roughly 24 ankylosing spondylitis patients. General conclusions and limits of the study: Some of the motif variants had been reported before in the synovial fluid and blood of reactive arthritis patients, a finding that suggests common disease-initiation mechanisms. A TCR beta motif of 7 or 8 highly homologous amino acid variants appeared characteristic of blood from ankylosing spondylitis patients. A CD8+ phenotype was shown by the disease-linked clones, which were found at relatively low frequencies in peripheral blood. The disease-linked clones were reported to be significantly enriched in matched synovial fluid samples from ankylosing spondylitis patients.

Comment on this clonotype: What this receptor recognizes is not known. Per-nucleotide qualities are absent, and no much larger clonotype sits a single base away.

The sample was run on an Illumina HiSeq 2500. TCR beta libraries were prepared by quantitative 5'-RACE with molecular barcodes. In the authors' own workflow: To identify disease-linked TCR variants, a new computational method was used, one built on a probabilistic model of VDJ rearrangement. TCRdb reran the public reads through fastp at Q25 and MiXCR, keeping productive beta chains. Merged by CDR3 protein, the rows form single entries marked with the most common genes and DNA. Here the V and J calls rest on TCRdb's processing, not on the authors' analysis. Here the sample has 100,000 to 150,000 distinct CDR3 sequences; approximately 6.8% occur a single time. Approximately 12% of the sample is in the top ten clones. At the junction V is shortened by 5 bases and J by 0 bases, with 11 bases in between. From the cysteine through the phenylalanine, the CDR3 covers 15 amino acids. The kept DNA is CDR3 alone, 45 bases in frame from the first base. The germline V gene gives CDR1 as SGHTA and CDR2 as FQGNSA.

The chain was built from TRBV7-2 and TRBJ1-5, with no reliable assignment of the D segment. The sequenced sample was blood, either unsorted or a sorted T cell fraction (not recorded which). This TCR was sampled from a male donor with ankylosing spondylitis or in good health (not recorded which). This receptor has the CDR3 CASSVETYSNQPQHF. The nucleotide sequence reads TGTGCCAGCAGCGTGGAGACCTATAGCAATCAGCCCCAGCATTTT.